This TCR beta chain was captured by sequencing in a study of cytomegalovirus exposure and HLA in healthy donors (dated by TCRdb to 2017 to 2019). With regard to the full study: An earlier analysis of some 620 of the donors reported approximately 260 Gb of sequence data and 95 million to 130 million unique TCR beta sequences obtained from around 170 million T cells. The number of donors typed differed by locus, with about 629-630 for A, B, C, DRB1 and DQB1, more than 500 for DQA1, about 610 for DPA1, and approximately 470 for DPB1. A separate validation cohort of approximately 130 different subjects was used in addition to the roughly 720-subject first cohort. To study patterns of TCR occurrence, a later analysis re-analyzed previously published TCR beta repertoires from just over 650 donors and added high-resolution HLA genotyping. All discovery cohort repertoires had been generated using a single sequencing platform. An earlier analysis of about 600 of the donors used high-throughput TCR beta sequencing to judge whether each TCR beta V gene segment behaved as functional or pseudogenic. Four to six DR-DQ haplotypes were handled as single units for association and clustering, since linkage in the cohort was strong. About 280 gigabases of sequencing data and about 92 million unique TCR sequences made up an early release that covered roughly 670 HLA-typed donors. Using immunosequencing, the study profiled T cell repertoires from fewer than 700 subjects and related those repertoires to cytomegalovirus serostatus. To predict cytomegalovirus infection status, the study combined high-throughput TCR immunosequencing, statistical association of individual TCRs with disease status, and machine learning. Of the 300 to 400 genotyped donors, roughly 80% fell in the genetic ancestry cluster associated with self-reported Caucasian donors. The later analysis used no new phenotypic data to find candidate immune exposures, relying instead on TCR beta sequences and their occurrence across donors. Class I and class II HLA loci were covered by the typing at four-digit resolution. In a later genetic analysis, genome-wide SNP genotypes for about 65% of the 666 donors were used, and that subset was treated as a discovery cohort. The study was designed to test whether signatures of past pathogen exposure could be identified by cataloging public T cell receptors. Donor age, sex, ethnicity and CMV serostatus were compiled together with the repertoire data. Among roughly 400 genotyped donors of the cohort, an average of about 240,000 unique TCR beta nucleotide sequences were sequenced per donor, roughly a sixth of them non-productive. Broader findings and caveats from the paper: This cohort had only TCR beta chains sequenced, and the lack of alpha or paired-chain data limited which features could be detected. An earlier analysis of 587 of the donors showed that most TCR beta V segments appeared in productive rearrangements either about 87% or about 30% of the time, which broadly matched IMGT annotations. A group of highly shared sequence variants was considered likely to be a technical artifact of the sequencing pipeline. Because HLA typing was missing for some donors at each locus, association tests included only the typed subset. CMV serostatus was the only immune exposure information available for the cohort. Most TCR sequences were seen in very few donors, while some public TCRs were found in many individuals. In a later analysis, several top co-occurrence clusters were reported to appear linked to parvovirus B19, influenza, CMV and Epstein-Barr virus. At a false discovery rate of 0.05, a later analysis linked about 16,000 TCR beta sequences to specific HLA alleles. In vitro tests confirmed that three of the cytomegalovirus-associated TCR beta chains recognize cytomegalovirus antigens. The presence/absence analyses assumed that sequencing depth was roughly uniform across donors, and that assumption may not be true. Cytomegalovirus status was reported to be diagnosed by the classifier with high specificity and sensitivity in both the original and validation cohorts. A later analysis found that HLA-associated TCR beta chains were more clonally expanded and had lower generation probabilities than equally common non-associated chains. The authors suggested that the approach could potentially be extended to other disease states and immunological phenotypes. Most CMV-associated TCR beta chains appeared to be HLA-restricted in a later analysis, and the HLA associations seemed to be driven largely by CMV exposure. Strong co-occurrence of HLA alleles, especially DR and DQ, made assigning TCR associations to individual alleles difficult. Because counts were too low, 15 to 20 rarely observed V segments, including chromosome 9 orphons, were excluded from the earlier analysis of several hundred of the donors. A further reported finding was that TCR beta sequences accurately predicted the HLA-A and HLA-B alleles for most subjects in the first cohort. The study listed 164 TCR beta chains as associated with cytomegalovirus. A later genetic analysis associated a missense DCLRE1C variant with V-gene and J-gene trimming of TCR beta chains, and an independent cohort replicated the association. The 87-base-pair reads could not distinguish some IMGT-functional V segments, including TRBV6-2 and TRBV6-3, so those segments were excluded. Compared with the roughly 600-donor mean, donors in an Asian-associated ancestry cluster had fewer N-insertions in productive TCRs, according to a later genetic analysis. Correlated functional status among segregating V segments might reflect linkage disequilibrium, but an unknown experimental factor could not be ruled out. In a later analysis, TCR association rates were found to vary across HLA loci, with the most associated TCRs seen for DRB1 alleles and the fewest for HLA-C alleles.

The cohort comprised 710 or so healthy bone marrow donors. At the time of sampling, every cohort member was nominally healthy, though immune exposures that went unrecorded were likely present. The donor was CMV seropositive and was included in the group of some 290 seropositive cohort members. Every donor gave a peripheral blood sample, and the peripheral blood mononuclear cells from that sample were used for TCR beta sequencing. Genomic DNA was extracted from the blood cell samples with the Qiagen DNeasy Blood Extraction Kit. Looking up the germline V gene yields CDR1 SGHRS and CDR2 YFSETQ. Between the V and J ends, shortened by 0 bases and 5 bases respectively, the junction contains 11 bases. The CDR3, from cysteine to phenylalanine, totals 15 residues. Left in the record is the CDR3 DNA by itself, 45 bases read in frame from the first base. Comments on this clone: The clone's antigen remains unknown. The sample holds no much larger clone one base away, and base qualities are not on file.

Libraries were constructed by the immunoSEQ multiplex PCR assay. For the multiplex PCR, a mixture combining 60 forward primers for TCR Vbeta segments and 13 reverse primers for TCR Jbeta segments was used. The CDR3 region of rearranged TCR beta genes was amplified from genomic DNA with a multiplex PCR assay. On the Illumina HiSeq System, the amplified TCR beta libraries were sequenced as 87-base-pair reads. Per the original workflow: A later analysis counted tens of millions of unique TCR beta chains across the 650 to 800 repertoires, and some 11 million of these chains were shared by at least two donors. A nearest-neighbor algorithm error-corrected the raw reads and collapsed the reads into unique sequences, merging closely related sequences to remove PCR and sequencing errors. V, D and J gene segments were assigned by aligning CDR3 sequences to IMGT reference sequences. For a sequence to be retained, a match of at least six nucleotides to both a V gene segment and a J gene segment was required. A rearrangement was called productive if the CDR3 had no stop codons and remained in frame with V and J, and every other rearrangement was called non-productive. CDR3 was defined according to IMGT convention as the region running from the second conserved V-encoded cysteine to the conserved J-encoded phenylalanine. The earlier analysis of 587 of the donors excluded any sequence lacking an unambiguous match to a single V gene segment. An earlier analysis of several hundred of the donors called V segments functional above 56.7% productive rearrangements and segregating when the between-donor standard deviation exceeded 5%. To diagnose cytomegalovirus status from the catalog of TCR beta chain sequences, a statistical classification framework was built. In a later analysis, V and J genes were assigned by comparing TCR nucleotide sequences against IMGT/GENE-DB human TR gene sequences. Using the TCRdist pipeline, a later analysis assigned CDR3 sequences along with most-parsimonious VDJ recombination scenarios. In a later analysis, each TCR beta chain was defined by its CDR3 amino acid sequence together with its V-gene family, and reads lacking a unique V-gene family were excluded. In a later analysis, around 600 highly shared, low-generation-probability nucleotide sequences were removed to address suspected cross-contamination and a sequencing artifact. In a later analysis, a clonal expansion index was calculated for each public chain from normalized within-repertoire ranks of inferred template counts. In a later analysis, generation probabilities were computed using a VDJ recombination model fitted to out-of-frame rearrangements, and the results were checked against IGoR. In a later analysis, TCR-TCR, TCR-HLA and TCR-CMV co-occurrence was scored with hypergeometric tests, and a repertoire-size bias correction was applied to TCR pairs. A later analysis estimated false discovery rates by permuting HLA or CMV assignments 20 times. A later analysis grouped co-occurring TCRs with DBSCAN, adding TCRdist sequence similarity when clustering within HLA-allele-positive subsets. For co-occurrence clustering, repertoires with fewer than 30,000 or more than 120,000 public chains were excluded, along with roughly 5 repertoires with anomalous nucleotide sharing. TCRdb stores this immuneACCESS table with in-frame sequences only. Part of the clones is absent; in the studies checked, under half of the shortfall reflects unresolved V genes, and no reason is known for the rest. Clone size and the V and J calls come from that table; the DNA yielded D and trimming. In all, the sample holds roughly 160,000 clones, and around 73% of those were seen once. 5% to 5.5% of the sample goes to the ten largest clones.

The receptor's source is a woman aged 18-29 years in good health and CMV-seropositive. Sequencing input: PBMCs. The rearranged chain carries TRBV5-1 and TRBJ2-2; tentative D gene TRBD2, with 5 bases matching. The CDR3 region has the sequence CASSLEGGLTGELFF. The DNA sequence is TGCGCCAGCAGCTTGGAAGGAGGCCTTACCGGGGAGCTGTTTTTT.